This T cell receptor (beta chain) is from a study of CD8 T cell repertoires and HIV-1 epitope variants. On this clone: Antigen: not known.

Survey-depth immunoSEQ sequencing covered TCR beta CDR3 regions. Here immunoSEQ multiplex PCR was the method, and the copy in TCRdb shows in-frame clones only, minus some. The sample holds thousands of clones, around 71% seen once. Sequencing was performed on cultured CD8+ T cells derived from PBMCs. This clonotype originated in a male donor with HIV.

CDR3 region: CASSEGGEGYEQYF. DNA for the CDR3: TGTGCCAGCAGTGAAGGGGGAGAGGGGTACGAGCAGTACTTC. The V gene is TRBV2, the J gene TRBJ2-7; D may match TRBD1 or TRBD2 (5 bases each). The CDR3 runs 14 residues. Germline CDR1 reads SNHLY; CDR2 reads FYNNEI. Trimming took 1 base from V and 4 from J, leaving 11 bases between them.